The rows below give T cell receptor beta chains drawn from one sample of a study of CD4 T cells in relation to SARS-CoV-2 and coronaviruses. The protocol was immunoSEQ multiplex PCR, while the TCRdb copy is restricted to in-frame clones and leaves out a portion. The data hold about 59,000 clones, with around 86% observed a single time. What was sequenced was memory CD4+ T cells from PBMCs. All receptors come from a human donor in good health. The CDR3 runs from the conserved cysteine through the conserved F or W. Clone size, where shown, is once, few, many, or a class for clones that have expanded.

>NA|TRBV6-6
CASSYQSSGEQFF
>once|TRBV10-3
CAISETGGHQPQHF
>NA|TRBV30
CAWDAGGNSPLHF
>NA|TRBV5-1
CASSTLTGSYEQYF
>NA|TRBV7-8
CASSSRTGMSGNTIYF
>NA|TRBV18
CASSPALGGNGNQPQHF
>NA|TRBV7-3
CASSLHTRTSDKNIQYF
>NA|TRBV3-1/TRBV3-2
CASSNTGGAGGLNEQFF
>NA|TRBV28
CASSFRGQGHQPQHF
>NA|TRBV28
CASSRQFYEQYF
>few|TRBV28
CASSSEGRTNYGYTF
>NA|TRBV19
CASNLATYSNEQFF
>NA|TRBV7-9
CASSLVLAGVYEQYF
>NA|TRBV5-1
CASSLAGTVQETQYF
>NA|TRBV9
CASSVGGLAGGETQYF
>NA|TRBV24-1
CATSENRGQNTEAFF
>NA|TRBV2
CASRTSGNTGELFF
>NA|TRBV5-4
CASSQLAGGTDTQYF
>NA|TRBV28
CASSPTGRSNYGYTF
>NA|TRBV2
CASTEQGGYGYTF
>once|TRBV24-1
CATSDLEGIHGYTF
>NA|TRBV7-9
CASSGVGRKTLAKNIQYF
>NA|TRBV19
CASSRTGTGYYEQFF